Listed below are T cell receptor beta chains from one sample, sequenced in a study of CD8+ T cells in alopecia areata. Generated by immunoSEQ multiplex PCR, the TCRdb table keeps only in-frame clones and is missing some. The sample holds roughly 120,000 clones, roughly 68% seen once. The sequencing sample was made of CD4+ T cells sorted from blood. Source of these receptors: a human donor in good health. The CDR3 runs from the conserved cysteine through the conserved F or W. Fields, in order: CDR3 length, J gene, V gene, CDR3 protein.

CDR3 length: 16
J gene: TRBJ2-3
V gene: TRBV25-1
CDR3 protein: CASSETLAGTADTQYF

CDR3 length: 12
J gene: TRBJ2-3
V gene: TRBV30
CDR3 protein: CAWRSVTDTQYF

CDR3 length: 11
J gene: TRBJ2-3
V gene: TRBV7-9
CDR3 protein: CASSLTDTQYF

CDR3 length: 14
J gene: TRBJ1-5
V gene: TRBV2
CDR3 protein: CASRDSSSNQPQHF

CDR3 length: 11
J gene: TRBJ2-7
V gene: TRBV30
CDR3 protein: CAWSAKAEQYF

CDR3 length: 11
J gene: TRBJ2-1
V gene: TRBV30
CDR3 protein: CAWSSVDEQFF

CDR3 length: 19
J gene: TRBJ2-1
V gene: TRBV5-1
CDR3 protein: CASSLVVGLHPGGYNEQFF

CDR3 length: 15
J gene: TRBJ1-2
V gene: TRBV30
CDR3 protein: CAWSVPTGIFSGYTF

CDR3 length: 14
J gene: TRBJ2-1
V gene: TRBV5-1
CDR3 protein: CASSSGYFGDEQFF

CDR3 length: 15
J gene: TRBJ2-5
V gene: TRBV7-9
CDR3 protein: CASSIGGPSPWTQYF

CDR3 length: 14
J gene: TRBJ1-6
V gene: TRBV7-2
CDR3 protein: CASSLQGTNSPLHF

CDR3 length: 13
J gene: TRBJ2-7
V gene: TRBV27
CDR3 protein: CASGNAQGYEQYF

CDR3 length: 13
J gene: TRBJ2-7
V gene: TRBV7-9
CDR3 protein: CASSGGRHYEQYF

CDR3 length: 15
J gene: TRBJ2-5
V gene: TRBV7-6
CDR3 protein: CASSLGDRVTETQYF

CDR3 length: 13
J gene: TRBJ2-7
V gene: TRBV27
CDR3 protein: CASRRTGGNEQYF

CDR3 length: 14
J gene: TRBJ2-5
V gene: TRBV9
CDR3 protein: CASSSGGARETQYF

CDR3 length: 13
J gene: TRBJ1-2
V gene: TRBV6-1
CDR3 protein: CASGFGTAYGYTF

CDR3 length: 16
J gene: TRBJ2-5
V gene: TRBV2
CDR3 protein: CASLRTEPNPQETQYF

CDR3 length: 15
J gene: TRBJ1-1
V gene: TRBV7-8
CDR3 protein: CASSLAVGAGTEAFF

CDR3 length: 15
J gene: TRBJ2-3
V gene: TRBV25-1
CDR3 protein: CASSEFSQSTDTQYF

CDR3 length: 12
J gene: TRBJ2-3
V gene: TRBV29-1
CDR3 protein: CSATGATDTQYF

CDR3 length: 14
J gene: TRBJ1-6
V gene: TRBV5-4
CDR3 protein: CASSLQGGKSPLHF

CDR3 length: 14
J gene: TRBJ2-2
V gene: TRBV30
CDR3 protein: CAWTRVRGTGELFF

CDR3 length: 12
J gene: TRBJ1-2
V gene: TRBV7-9
CDR3 protein: CASSPGGEGYTF

CDR3 length: 18
J gene: TRBJ2-5
V gene: TRBV10-3
CDR3 protein: CAISETPYPSGESKTQYF

CDR3 length: 12
J gene: TRBJ2-7
V gene: TRBV15
CDR3 protein: CATSGGDYEQYF

CDR3 length: 14
J gene: TRBJ1-4
V gene: TRBV5-1
CDR3 protein: CASSLERVDEKLFF

CDR3 length: 11
J gene: TRBJ2-7
V gene: TRBV2
CDR3 protein: CASSGVYEQYF

CDR3 length: 14
J gene: TRBJ2-1
V gene: TRBV2
CDR3 protein: CASSDGDTRGVKFF

CDR3 length: 15
J gene: TRBJ2-5
V gene: TRBV5-6
CDR3 protein: CASSLAGTTRETQYF